This T cell receptor (beta chain) was identified during a study of shared clonotypes between healthy human individuals. Study-wide context: Serving as donors were a couple of women and a few men, whose ages spanned 18 to 49.

Among the unsorted PBMC samples, replicate PCRs used around 300 ng DNA, 25,000 to 35,000 T cell genomes. Measured with immunoSEQ multiplex PCR; TCRdb has only the in-frame clones, and not every one. The sample carries fewer than 650,000 clones, about 80% recorded once. The donors were adults (healthy and HIV-negative) with no recent acute infections or vaccinations. Between the trimmed V and J ends, which lost 1 base and 3 bases, there was a span of 13 bases. The CDR3 runs to 16 residues. Germline V lookup: CDR1 SNHLY, CDR2 FYNNEI. To note about this clone: A much larger clonotype is one base distant, so this may be a read error.

The chain combines TRBV2 with TRBJ2-1; D is unclear. This TCR came from a woman aged 40 to 50 in good health. Some clones in this sample may be carry-over from other donors' samples. Sequencing was carried out using PBMCs. CDR3 residues: CASSEGVGAGYNEQFF. CDR3 sequence (DNA): TGTGCCAGCAGTGAAGGTGTGGGCGCCGGCTACAATGAGCAGTTCTTC. The variable domain in full, completed from reference TRBV2 and TRBJ2-1, reads EPEVTQTPSHQVTQMGQEVILRCVPISNHLYFYWYRQILGQKVEFLVSFYNNEISEKSEIFDDQFSVERPDGSNFTLKIRSTKLEDSAMYFCASSEGVGAGYNEQFFGPGTRLTVL.